The 26 T cell receptor beta chains reported below all come from one sample, sequenced in a study of cytomegalovirus exposure and HLA in healthy donors. The data were produced by immunoSEQ multiplex PCR, yet TCRdb's version contains in-frame clones alone and is incomplete. The repertoire includes about 240,000 clones, approximately 86% of them detected once, and around 1.2% sits in the top ten. The sample consisted of PBMCs. These receptors were obtained from a woman in her thirties in good health and CMV-seropositive.

The chain carries TRBV19 and TRBJ2-7, with a weak D call TRBD1 (5 bases). The CDR3 length is 16 residues. The germline CDR1 and CDR2 sequences are LNHDA and SQIVND (reference sequence). V lost 3 bases and J 0 bases, leaving 15 bases between the germline ends. CDR3 in DNA: TGTGCCAGTAGTATCAGAAAGACAGTGAGCTCCTACGAGCAGTACTTC. It specifies CASSIRKTVSSYEQYF.

The chain employs TRBV2 and TRBJ2-5; D perhaps matches TRBD1 (6 bases). Germline CDR1 and CDR2: SNHLY and FYNNEI. The V and J ends lost 1 base and 3 bases respectively, with 6 bases between them. CDR3 length equals 13 residues. The CDR3 DNA sequence: TGTGCCAGCAGTGAAGAGGGGGAAGAGACCCAGTACTTC. Its translation is CASSEEGEETQYF.

The sample holds one count of this clone. The rearrangement links TRBV27 to TRBJ2-7, with D perhaps matching TRBD2 (5 bases). Germline V gene lookup returns CDR1 MNHEY and CDR2 SMNVEV (reference sequence). The V end lost 6 bases, the J end lost 2 bases, and 17 bases lay between the germline ends. The CDR3 spans 15 residues. CDR3 DNA sequence: TGTGCCAGCAGATCTCGGATCTCCGGGGCCTACGAGCAGTACTTC. It encodes CASRSRISGAYEQYF.

V and J are TRBV19 and TRBJ1-5, with D possibly TRBD1 on 5 matching bases. The CDR3 runs 14 residues. V was pared by 5 bases and J by 0 bases, with 8 bases between. Germline V gives CDR1 LNHDA, CDR2 SQIVND (reference sequence). CDR3 bases: TGTGCCAGTAGTTCGGGACTTAGCAATCAGCCCCAGCATTTT. Amino acid sequence: CASSSGLSNQPQHF.

The V call is TRBV19, the J call TRBJ1-5; D is possibly TRBD1 (6 bases). The CDR3 loop spans 12 amino acids. CDR1 LNHDA and CDR2 SQIVND come from the germline V gene (reference sequence). V lost 4 bases and J lost 5, with 6 bases in between. The CDR3 protein is CASSTGDQPQHF. CDR3 sequence (DNA): TGTGCCAGTAGTACAGGGGATCAGCCCCAGCATTTT. Full variable domain (missing parts from reference TRBV19 and TRBJ1-5): DGGITQSPKYLFRKEGQNVTLSCEQNLNHDAMYWYRQDPGQGLRLIYYSQIVNDFQKGDIAEGYSVSREKKESFPLTVTSAQKNPTAFYLCASSTGDQPQHFGDGTRLSIL.

The V and J genes are TRBV4-1 and TRBJ1-2; the match to TRBD1 covers 9 bases. In germline, CDR1 is MGHRA, CDR2 YSYEKL. After removal of 4 bases from V and 5 bases from J, the junction contained 17 bases not matched to a gene. The CDR3 sequence is 18 residues long. CDR3 nucleotide sequence: TGCGCCAGCAGCCCACACCTGGGGGGACAGGGCCTACTGTATGGCTACACCTTC. Translating gives CASSPHLGGQGLLYGYTF.

The chain carries TRBV11-3 and TRBJ1-5, with 11 bases identical to TRBD1. Germline lookup yields CDR1 SGHNT and CDR2 YENEEA. The CDR3 contains 16 residues. Unmatched junction bases numbered 5, after V lost 5 bases and J lost 2 bases. In nucleotides, the CDR3 is TGTGCCAGCAGCAGGGGACAGGGGGTTGGCAATCAGCCCCAGCATTTT. This encodes CASSRGQGVGNQPQHF.

The J gene is TRBJ2-7, the V gene TRBV12-2; TRBD2, the table's D call, was not compared with the DNA. TRBV12-2 is labeled a pseudogene. CDR3 length: 16 residues. CDR3 DNA sequence: TGTGCAAGTCGCTTTGTAGCGGCTAGCCAACCATACGAGCAGTACTTC. This translates into CASRFVAASQPYEQYF.

The CDR3 sequence: CASSPLGLAEAGTSYEQYF. CDR3 nucleotides: TGCGCCAGCAGCCCCCTGGGACTAGCGGAGGCTGGGACCTCCTACGAGCAGTACTTC. The rearrangement uses TRBV4-1 and TRBJ2-7; TRBD2 matches 11 bases. Trimming removed 4 bases from V and 0 bases from J; junction bases left unmatched: 14. Germline CDR1 reads MGHRA; CDR2 reads YSYEKL. This CDR3 region has 19 residues.

The CDR3 loop is CAISESRGQQNTEAFF. The DNA of the CDR3 is TGTGCCATCAGTGAGTCAAGGGGGCAACAAAACACTGAAGCTTTCTTT. The chain joins TRBV10-3 to TRBJ1-1; the match to TRBD1 covers 7 bases. CDR3 length: 16 residues. After removal of 0 bases from V and 2 bases from J, the junction contained 6 bases not matched to a gene. Germline CDR1 and CDR2: ENHRY and SYGVKD.

The chain uses TRBV4-2 and TRBJ1-5, with 7 bases identical to TRBD1. Germline trimming cut 3 bases from V and 3 bases from J; bases unmatched to any gene: 2. Germline assignment: CDR1 LGHNA and CDR2 YNFKEQ. The CDR3 length is 14 residues. The CDR3 region has the DNA TGTGCCAGCAGCCATGGACAGGTCAATCAGCCCCAGCATTTT. This gives the protein CASSHGQVNQPQHF.

The rearrangement links TRBV5-1 to TRBJ2-7; 9 nucleotides agree with TRBD2. Germline V gene lookup returns CDR1 SGHRS and CDR2 YFSETQ. The CDR3 is made up of 19 amino acids. V gave up 4 bases and J gave up 7 bases; unmatched junction bases: 24. The CDR3 here is CASSAVGPILTSGSSEQYF. The CDR3 bases are TGCGCCAGCAGCGCCGTTGGACCGATCCTGACTAGCGGATCATCTGAGCAGTACTTC.

V and J are TRBV28 and TRBJ1-4; D might be TRBD1 (6 bases). V was pared by 5 bases and J by 8 bases, with 24 bases between. The CDR3 is 17 residues long. In germline, CDR1 is MDHEN, CDR2 SYDVKM. This chain's CDR3 is CASSTVQPQGFWEKLFF. The CDR3 DNA reads as TGTGCCAGCAGTACGGTACAGCCACAGGGTTTTTGGGAAAAACTGTTTTTT. The whole variable domain, remainder taken from reference TRBV28 and TRBJ1-4, is DVKVTQSSRYLVKRTGEKVFLECVQDMDHENMFWYRQDPGLGLRLIYFSYDVKMKEKGDIPEGYSVSREKKERFSLILESASTNQTSMYLCASSTVQPQGFWEKLFFGSGTQLSVL.

The chain couples TRBV28 to TRBJ2-3; D remains ambiguous. Trimming removed 2 bases from V and 6 bases from J, with 12 bases in between. The V gene's germline CDR1 is MDHEN and CDR2 SYDVKM. CDR3 length equals 14 residues. The CDR3 DNA is TGTGCCAGCAGTTTAGGGCTCGGCCCGGATACGCAGTATTTT. It translates to CASSLGLGPDTQYF.

The chain carries TRBV10-3 and TRBJ2-7, with D possibly matching TRBD2 (5 bases). The germline V gene encodes CDR1 ENHRY and CDR2 SYGVKD. V lost 3 bases and J lost 3, with 12 bases in between. The CDR3 covers 14 residues. CDR3 protein: CAISDGGGVYEQYF. In DNA, the CDR3 is TGTGCCATCAGTGACGGTGGAGGAGTCTACGAGCAGTACTTC.

This clone has just a few counts. The chain couples TRBV5-4 to TRBJ2-7, with a possible D match to TRBD2 (5 bases). V dropped 4 bases and J dropped 3 bases, with 17 bases sitting between them. The CDR3 contains 15 residues. Germline-derived CDR1 and CDR2 are SGHNT and YYREEE (reference sequence). The CDR3 DNA is TGTGCCAGCAGCCTCTCGGGAAGGCCGTTCTACGAGCAGTACTTC. Its translation: CASSLSGRPFYEQYF.

The gene calls are TRBV15 and TRBJ2-5; D is unresolved. CDR3 size: 13 residues. CDR1 is LNHNV and CDR2 is YYDKDF in the germline V gene (reference sequence). V was pared by 1 base and J by 5 bases, with 8 bases between. The CDR3 spells CATSRAPEETQYF. CDR3 in DNA: TGTGCCACCAGCAGAGCCCCTGAGGAGACCCAGTACTTC.

The V call is TRBV6-6, the J call TRBJ2-7; D unclear. The CDR3 runs to 14 residues. V was shortened by 2 bases and J by 0 bases, with 8 bases between the two germline ends. Germline V gene lookup returns CDR1 MNHNY and CDR2 SVGAGI (reference sequence). The CDR3 DNA is TGTGCCAGCAGTTACCTAGGCACCTCCTACGAGCAGTACTTC. This gives the protein CASSYLGTSYEQYF.

This clone was seen only a few times. V usage is TRBV5-1 and J usage is TRBJ1-5; TRBD1 is a possible D gene (6 bases). Looked up from germline, CDR1 is SGHRS and CDR2 is YFSETQ. V shed 5 bases and J shed 3 bases, with 15 bases lying between them. The CDR3 has 15 residues. CDR3 loop: CASSPGGQSNQPQHF. The CDR3 DNA is TGCGCCAGCAGTCCTGGTGGACAGTCCAATCAGCCCCAGCATTTT.

The chain employs TRBV27 and TRBJ1-4; 9 bases agree with TRBD1. CDR1 is MNHEY and CDR2 is SMNVEV in the germline V gene (reference sequence). This CDR3 has 17 residues. The V gene end was trimmed by 2 bases and the J gene end by 7 bases; junction bases not matched to a gene: 11. The CDR3 nucleotides are TGTGCCAGCAGTTTAGGGACAGGGCTCGTTACTGGTGAAAAACTGTTTTTT. It yields the protein CASSLGTGLVTGEKLFF.

This clone came up once. The V gene is TRBV18, the J gene TRBJ2-4; TRBD2 agrees at 12 bases. The CDR3 loop spans 15 amino acids. CDR1 KGHSH and CDR2 LQKENI come from the germline V gene. Unmatched junction bases numbered 4, after V lost 3 bases and J lost 7 bases. CDR3 residues: CASSPLAGGMNIQYF. In DNA, the CDR3 is TGTGCCAGCTCACCGCTAGCGGGAGGGATGAACATTCAGTACTTC.

J is TRBJ2-7 and V is TRBV27, with D tentatively TRBD2 (6 bases). Trimming pared 4 bases from V and 5 bases from J, leaving 12 bases between. Per germline, CDR1 MNHEY and CDR2 SMNVEV (reference sequence). This CDR3 has 13 amino acids. The CDR3 nucleotides are TGTGCCAGCAGTTATAATCCGGGAGACGAGCAGTACTTC. It is translated as CASSYNPGDEQYF.

The chain combines TRBV27 with TRBJ2-7, with 7 bases fitting TRBD2. With 6 bases clipped from V and 3 bases from J, the junction kept 14 bases outside the gene matches. The CDR3 contains 16 residues. The germline V gene has CDR1 MNHEY and CDR2 SMNVEV (reference sequence). CDR3 nucleotide sequence: TGTGCCAGCAGGAGTACCGGGGGGACCGCCCGCTACGAGCAGTACTTC. Translated: CASRSTGGTARYEQYF.

CDR3 residues: CASSFRDRGNNEQFF. The CDR3 DNA is TGCGCCAGCAGCTTCCGGGACAGGGGTAACAATGAGCAGTTCTTC. V gene TRBV5-1 combines with J gene TRBJ2-1; 10 nucleotides agree with TRBD1. The germline V gene has CDR1 SGHRS and CDR2 YFSETQ. The CDR3 loop spans 15 amino acids. Unmatched junction bases numbered 4, after V lost 2 bases and J lost 5 bases. Filled out from reference TRBV5-1 and TRBJ2-1, the complete variable domain reads KAGVTQTPRYLIKTRGQQVTLSCSPISGHRSVSWYQQTPGQGLQFLFEYFSETQRNKGNFPGRFSGRQFSNSRSEMNVSTLELGDSALYLCASSFRDRGNNEQFFGPGTRLTVL.

The chain carries TRBV14 and TRBJ2-1; 12 bases match TRBD2. This CDR3 contains 19 residues. Germline V gene sequence: CDR1 SGHDN, CDR2 FVKESK. Trimming took 3 bases from V and 0 from J; bases not matched to a gene: 9. In DNA, the CDR3 is TGTGCCAGCAGCCATCTCGGGACTAGCGGGCCCAGCTCCTACAATGAGCAGTTCTTC. As protein: CASSHLGTSGPSSYNEQFF.

The chain combines TRBV5-1 with TRBJ2-2; weak D call: TRBD1 (5 bases). Germline values: CDR1 SGHRS, CDR2 YFSETQ. V lost 5 bases and J lost 1, with 9 bases in between. This CDR3 region has 14 residues. The CDR3 region has the DNA TGCGCCAGCAGTCCCCAGGGGAACACCGGGGAGCTGTTTTTT. This gives the protein CASSPQGNTGELFF.